These 13 T cell receptor beta chains originate from one sample sequenced in a study of regulatory T cells in long-lasting Graves disease. Combining iRepertoire HTBI primers with Arm-PCR of CDR3 regions, the authors built TCR beta libraries. TCRdb reprocessed the multiplex PCR reads via MiXCR and lists one record per CDR3 protein. The top ten clones hold under 10% of a sample with about 540,000 distinct CDR3 sequences, roughly 12% of them seen once. Time point of the sample: newly diagnosed GD, antithyroid drugs for less than 3 months. There was RNA extracted from PBMCs, and the TCR library was made from it. These data also formed part of another study, on T cells in Graves' hyperthyroidism and ophthalmopathy.

The starting material was peripheral blood mononuclear cells (PBMCs), obtained at new diagnosis, from a patient treated with antithyroid drugs. The receptors here all came from a man aged 25-45 years with Graves disease.

This clonotype was detected ten times or more. The V call is TRBV9, the J call TRBJ2-3, with D tentatively TRBD2 (6 bases). Germline CDR1 SGDLS, CDR2 YYNGEE. The CDR3 has 13 residues. V was pared by 8 bases and J by 1 base, with 11 bases between. The CDR3 sequence: CASSVAGTDTQYF. The CDR3 DNA reads as TGTGCCAGTTCCGTAGCGGGCACAGATACGCAGTATTTT.

This clonotype was observed at least ten times. The V gene is TRBV28, the J gene TRBJ1-6, with D maybe TRBD1 (6 bases). The CDR3 spans 13 residues. Germline lookup yields CDR1 MDHEN and CDR2 SYDVKM. Deletions cut 5 bases from V and 9 bases from J, with 11 bases between. DNA of the CDR3: TGTGCCAGCAGTCGACAGGAAGGTTCACCCCTCCACTTT. It is translated as CASSRQEGSPLHF.

This clonotype was counted at least ten times. The V call is TRBV7-2, the J call TRBJ1-6; D gene uncertain. Germline V gene sequence: CDR1 SGHTA, CDR2 FQGNSA. The V gene lost 0 bases and the J gene lost 7 bases, with 16 bases spanning the gap. The CDR3 runs to 17 residues. The CDR3 DNA reads as TGTGCCAGCAGCTTAGCCCCGGGGAGGCCAAGCAATTCACCCCTCCACTTT. Translated: CASSLAPGRPSNSPLHF. Variable domain in full (rest from reference TRBV7-2 and TRBJ1-6): GAGVSQSPSNKVTEKGKDVELRCDPISGHTALYWYRQSLGQGLEFLIYFQGNSAPDKSGLPSDRFSAERTGGSVSTLTIQRTQQEDSAVYLCASSLAPGRPSNSPLHFGNGTRLTVT.

In this sample, this clonotype turned up many times. The chain recombines TRBV6-1 with TRBJ1-3; no clear D gene. The CDR3 has 15 amino acids. The germline gives CDR1 MNHNS, CDR2 SASEGT. V lost 8 bases to trimming and J lost 0 bases, with 14 bases between them. CDR3 protein: CASQRAANSGNTIYF. CDR3 bases: TGTGCCAGCCAAAGGGCGGCTAACTCTGGAAACACCATATATTTT.

The table lists this clonotype with many counts. V usage is TRBV7-9 and J usage is TRBJ1-2; the D gene is possibly TRBD1 (5 bases). The V gene lost 5 bases and the J gene lost 4 bases, with 17 bases spanning the gap. The CDR3 covers 15 residues. Germline-derived CDR1 and CDR2 are SEHNR and FQNEAQ (reference sequence). The CDR3 nucleotides read TGTGCCAGCAGCGTGACCGGGGGAACTTTCTATGGCTACACCTTC. It specifies CASSVTGGTFYGYTF.

This clonotype was seen only a few times. J is TRBJ1-1 and V is TRBV29-1; 8 bases fit TRBD1. CDR3 length equals 14 residues. With V trimmed by 3 bases and J by 1 base, 4 bases remained unmatched. CDR1 and CDR2 (germline): SQVTM, ANQGSEA. CDR3 in DNA: TGCAGCGTTGAGAGTGGGACAGGGAACACTGAAGCTTTCTTT. This gives the protein CSVESGTGNTEAFF. Combining the CDR3 with reference TRBV29-1 and TRBJ1-1 gives the whole variable domain SAVISQKPSRDICQRGTSLTIQCQVDSQVTMMFWYRQQPGQSLTLIATANQGSEATYESGFVIDKFPISRPNLTFSTLTVSNMSPEDSSIYLCSVESGTGNTEAFFGQGTRLTVV.

This clonotype was counted ten times or more. The conserved final phenylalanine or tryptophan is absent from the CDR3, which likely points to a read error. Because the CDR3's place on the DNA is in doubt, the DNA is left out and the CDR3 is given as listed by TCRdb. The chain is built from TRBV2 and TRBJ2-7; TRBD2, the table's D call, lacks a check against the DNA. The CDR3 is 10 amino acids in total, end residues counted. Germline CDR1 SNHLY, CDR2 FYNNEI. The CDR3 spells CASSVGLVYL.

This clonotype turned up a few times. The chain employs TRBV20-1 and TRBJ2-7; the D is unclear. Trimming cost V 3 bases and J 0 bases, with 9 bases left between them. The germline V gene encodes CDR1 DFQATT and CDR2 SNEGSKA (reference sequence). The CDR3 extends over 13 amino acids. CDR3 protein: CSARDRFSYEQYF. CDR3 nucleotide sequence: TGCAGTGCTAGGGACCGCTTCTCCTACGAGCAGTACTTC.

This clonotype was detected a few times. The chain couples TRBV9 to TRBJ2-3, with D perhaps matching TRBD2 (6 bases). The V end lost 0 bases, the J end lost 2 bases, and 13 bases lay between the germline ends. Germline values: CDR1 SGDLS, CDR2 YYNGEE. The CDR3 is 16 residues long. The DNA of the CDR3 is TGTGCCAGCAGCGTAGCCAGCGGGCACTCCACAGATACGCAGTATTTT. Protein sequence: CASSVASGHSTDTQYF.

The chain links TRBV20-1 to TRBJ2-2; 8 bases map to TRBD2. V trimming: 1 base; J trimming: 4 bases; junction bases outside the gene matches: 2. The CDR3 is 14 amino acids. Germline V gene sequence: CDR1 DFQATT, CDR2 SNEGSKA (reference sequence). CDR3 loop: CSARGTSPTGELFF. The CDR3 DNA reads as TGCAGTGCTAGAGGGACTAGCCCCACCGGGGAGCTGTTTTTT.

This clonotype was detected ten times or more. This sequence joins TRBV5-1 and TRBJ2-7; 7 nucleotides line up with TRBD2. The CDR3 loop spans 15 amino acids. Germline assignment: CDR1 SGHRS and CDR2 YFSETQ. Trimming at V came to 2 bases and at J to 2 bases, leaving 7 bases not matched to a gene. DNA of the CDR3: TGCGCCAGCAGCTTAACCGGGACTACCACCTACGAGCAGTACTTC. It encodes CASSLTGTTTYEQYF.

This clonotype turned up a few times. The genes are TRBV6-5 and TRBJ2-1; 7 nucleotides line up with TRBD1. V was clipped by 3 bases and J by 9 bases; unmatched bases: 17. This CDR3 has 17 amino acids. Germline-derived CDR1 and CDR2 are MNHEY and SVGAGI. In nucleotides, the CDR3 is TGTGCCAGCAGTTATACCCGCATCTTTACAGGGGTAGTTGAGCAGTTCTTC. This encodes CASSYTRIFTGVVEQFF.

V is TRBV5-1 and J is TRBJ2-5, with 7 bases fitting TRBD1. The CDR3 covers 13 residues. Trimming removed 3 bases from V and 5 bases from J; junction bases left unmatched: 4. Germline values: CDR1 SGHRS, CDR2 YFSETQ. This CDR3 reads CASSYGQVETQYF. DNA for the CDR3: TGCGCCAGCAGCTACGGACAGGTGGAGACCCAGTACTTC. Complete variable domain (other parts from reference TRBV5-1 and TRBJ2-5): KAGVTQTPRYLIKTRGQQVTLSCSPISGHRSVSWYQQTPGQGLQFLFEYFSETQRNKGNFPGRFSGRQFSNSRSEMNVSTLELGDSALYLCASSYGQVETQYFGPGTRLLVL.